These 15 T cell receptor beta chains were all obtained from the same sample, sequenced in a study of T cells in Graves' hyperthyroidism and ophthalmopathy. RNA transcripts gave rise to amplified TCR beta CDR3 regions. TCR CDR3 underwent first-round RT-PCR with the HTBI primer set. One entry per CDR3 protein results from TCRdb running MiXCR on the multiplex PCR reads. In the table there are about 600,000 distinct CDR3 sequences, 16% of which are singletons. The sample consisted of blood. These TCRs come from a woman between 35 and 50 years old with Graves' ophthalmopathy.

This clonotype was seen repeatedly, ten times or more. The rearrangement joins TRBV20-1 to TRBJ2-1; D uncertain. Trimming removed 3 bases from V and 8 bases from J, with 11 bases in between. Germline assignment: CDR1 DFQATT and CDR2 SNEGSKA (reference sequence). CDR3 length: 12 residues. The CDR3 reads CSASKSRDEQFF. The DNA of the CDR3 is TGCAGTGCTAGTAAGTCCCGCGATGAGCAGTTCTTC.

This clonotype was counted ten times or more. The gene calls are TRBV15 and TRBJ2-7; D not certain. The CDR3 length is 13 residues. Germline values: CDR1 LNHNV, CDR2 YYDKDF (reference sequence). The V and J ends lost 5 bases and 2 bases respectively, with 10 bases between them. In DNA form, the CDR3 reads TGTGCCACCAGCCAAGGACGTACCTACGAGCAGTACTTC. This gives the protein CATSQGRTYEQYF.

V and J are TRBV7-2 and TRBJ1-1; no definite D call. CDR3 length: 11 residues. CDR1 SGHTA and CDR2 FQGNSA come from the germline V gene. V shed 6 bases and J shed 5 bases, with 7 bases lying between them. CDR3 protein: CASRGLTEAFF. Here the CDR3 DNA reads TGTGCCAGCAGAGGACTTACTGAAGCTTTCTTT.

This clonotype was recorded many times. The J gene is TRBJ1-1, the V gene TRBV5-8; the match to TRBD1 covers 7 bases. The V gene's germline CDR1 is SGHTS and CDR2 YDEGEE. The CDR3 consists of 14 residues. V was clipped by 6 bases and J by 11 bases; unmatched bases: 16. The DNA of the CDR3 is TGTGCCAGCAACCATGGCTGGGACAGTGGTGAGGCTTTCTTT. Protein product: CASNHGWDSGEAFF.

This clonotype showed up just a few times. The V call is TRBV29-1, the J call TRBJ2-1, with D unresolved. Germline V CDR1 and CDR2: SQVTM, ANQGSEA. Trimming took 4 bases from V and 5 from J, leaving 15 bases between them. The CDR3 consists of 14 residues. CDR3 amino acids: CSVGATVLDNEQFF. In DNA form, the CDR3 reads TGCAGCGTTGGGGCCACAGTCTTAGACAATGAGCAGTTCTTC.

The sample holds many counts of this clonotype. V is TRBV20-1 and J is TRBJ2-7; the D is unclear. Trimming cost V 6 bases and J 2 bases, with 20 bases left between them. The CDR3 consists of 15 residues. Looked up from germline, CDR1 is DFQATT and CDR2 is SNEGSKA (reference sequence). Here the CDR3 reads CSAKETPALPYEQYF. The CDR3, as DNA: TGCAGTGCGAAAGAGACCCCAGCTCTCCCCTACGAGCAGTACTTC.

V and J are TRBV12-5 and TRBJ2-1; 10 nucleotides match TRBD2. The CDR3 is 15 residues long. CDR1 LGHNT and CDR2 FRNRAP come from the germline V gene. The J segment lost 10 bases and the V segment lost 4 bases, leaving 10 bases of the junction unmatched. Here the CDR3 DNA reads TGTGCTAGTGGTTCCTCCTCTAGCGGGGGCCGCGAGCAGTTCTTC. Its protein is CASGSSSSGGREQFF.

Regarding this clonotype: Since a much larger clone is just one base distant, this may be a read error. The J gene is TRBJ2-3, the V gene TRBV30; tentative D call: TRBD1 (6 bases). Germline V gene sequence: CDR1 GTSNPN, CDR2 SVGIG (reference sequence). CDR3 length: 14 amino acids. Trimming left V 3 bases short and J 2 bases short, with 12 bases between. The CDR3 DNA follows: TGTGCCTGGAGGTGGGGGCACTTCACAGATACGCAGTATTTT. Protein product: CAWRWGHFTDTQYF.

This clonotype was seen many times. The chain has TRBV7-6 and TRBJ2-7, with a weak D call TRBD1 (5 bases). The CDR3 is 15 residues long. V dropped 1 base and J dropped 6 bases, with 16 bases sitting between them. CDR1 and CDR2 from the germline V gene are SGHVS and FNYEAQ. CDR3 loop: CASSLGQGDLGEQYF. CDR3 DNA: TGTGCCAGCAGCTTAGGTCAGGGCGATCTTGGCGAGCAGTACTTC.

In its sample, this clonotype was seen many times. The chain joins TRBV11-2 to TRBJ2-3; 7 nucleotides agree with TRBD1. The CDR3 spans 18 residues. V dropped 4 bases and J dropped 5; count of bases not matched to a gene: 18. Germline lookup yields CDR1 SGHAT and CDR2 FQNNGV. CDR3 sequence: CASSSSRDSEQAGDTQYF. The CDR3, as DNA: TGTGCCAGCAGCTCGAGCCGGGACAGTGAACAAGCAGGAGATACGCAGTATTTT.

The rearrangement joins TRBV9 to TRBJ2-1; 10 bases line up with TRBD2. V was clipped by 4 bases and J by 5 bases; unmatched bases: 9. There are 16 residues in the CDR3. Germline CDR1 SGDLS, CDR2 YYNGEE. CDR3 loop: CASSPSSTSGNNEQFF. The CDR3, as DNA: TGTGCCAGCAGCCCAAGCAGCACTAGCGGGAACAATGAGCAGTTCTTC.

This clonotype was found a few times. CDR3 amino acids: CASSPSGRYYEQYF. In DNA form, the CDR3 reads TGTGCCAGCAGCCCCTCTGGGAGGTACTACGAGCAGTACTTC. The gene calls are TRBV11-2 and TRBJ2-7, with D maybe TRBD2 (6 bases). Germline V gene lookup returns CDR1 SGHAT and CDR2 FQNNGV. The CDR3 extends over 14 amino acids. Trimming removed 5 bases from V and 3 bases from J, with 14 bases in between.

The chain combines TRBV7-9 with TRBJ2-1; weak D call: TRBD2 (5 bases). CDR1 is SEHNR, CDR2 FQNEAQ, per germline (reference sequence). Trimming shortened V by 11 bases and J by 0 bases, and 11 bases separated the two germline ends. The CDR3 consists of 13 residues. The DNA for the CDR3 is TGTGCCTGTAGCGCTAGCTCCTACAATGAGCAGTTCTTC. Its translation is CACSASSYNEQFF. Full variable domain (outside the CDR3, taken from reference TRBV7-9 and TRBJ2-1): DTGVSQNPRHKITKRGQNVTFRCDPISEHNRLYWYRQTLGQGPEFLTYFQNEAQLEKSRLLSDRFSAERPKGSFSTLEIQRTEQGDSAMYLCACSASSYNEQFFGPGTRLTVL.

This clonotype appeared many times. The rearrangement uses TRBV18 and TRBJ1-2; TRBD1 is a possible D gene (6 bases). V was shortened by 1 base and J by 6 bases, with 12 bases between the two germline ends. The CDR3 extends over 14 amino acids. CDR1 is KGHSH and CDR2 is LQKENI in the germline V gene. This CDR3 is CASSPRQGRDGYTF. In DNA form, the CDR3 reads TGTGCCAGCTCACCACGCCAGGGGAGGGATGGCTACACCTTC.

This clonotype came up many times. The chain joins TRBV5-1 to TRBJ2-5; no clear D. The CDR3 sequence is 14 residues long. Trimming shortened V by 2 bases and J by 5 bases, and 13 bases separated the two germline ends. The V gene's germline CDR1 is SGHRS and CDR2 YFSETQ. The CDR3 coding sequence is TGCGCCAGCAGCTTCGGCGGCCTTGGGGAGACCCAGTACTTC. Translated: CASSFGGLGETQYF. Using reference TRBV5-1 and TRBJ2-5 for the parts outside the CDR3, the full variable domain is KAGVTQTPRYLIKTRGQQVTLSCSPISGHRSVSWYQQTPGQGLQFLFEYFSETQRNKGNFPGRFSGRQFSNSRSEMNVSTLELGDSALYLCASSFGGLGETQYFGPGTRLLVL.